This TCR beta chain was obtained from a study of Ad26.COV2.S vaccination and SARS-CoV-2 variants. Study as a whole: Participant was drawn from the COV1001 Ad26.COV2.S trial arm. Intramuscularly, Ad26.COV2.S was given either once or twice, 56 days apart.

The treatment is: about 20 received Ad26.COV2.S at low or high dose, single or two shots; several received placebo; per-sample allocation not given. Material that was analyzed had been drawn on day 63 after the first vaccine or placebo injection. V trimming: 5 bases; J trimming: 5 bases; junction bases outside the gene matches: 8. Germline CDR1 is LNHDA and CDR2 is SQIVND (reference sequence). The CDR3 runs to 15 residues. With respect to this clone: Its specificity is not known.

Clones were read by immunoSEQ multiplex PCR, and TCRdb kept only the in-frame ones, dropping some. The table lists about 680,000 clones, 80% to 90% of them singletons. General study points: Recipients of either vaccine or placebo displayed similar breadth of non-spike TCRs.

Sequenced material: peripheral blood, taken in a trial of Ad26.COV2.S vaccine versus placebo. The sequence came from a person between 18 and 59 years old who received the Ad26.COV2.S COVID-19 vaccine or a placebo. The V gene is TRBV19, the J gene TRBJ1-5; TRBD1 matches at 8 bases. CDR3 coding DNA: TGTGCCAGTAGTGCCCCAGGGGGCTCCTATCAGCCCCAGCATTTT. The encoded protein is CASSAPGGSYQPQHF.